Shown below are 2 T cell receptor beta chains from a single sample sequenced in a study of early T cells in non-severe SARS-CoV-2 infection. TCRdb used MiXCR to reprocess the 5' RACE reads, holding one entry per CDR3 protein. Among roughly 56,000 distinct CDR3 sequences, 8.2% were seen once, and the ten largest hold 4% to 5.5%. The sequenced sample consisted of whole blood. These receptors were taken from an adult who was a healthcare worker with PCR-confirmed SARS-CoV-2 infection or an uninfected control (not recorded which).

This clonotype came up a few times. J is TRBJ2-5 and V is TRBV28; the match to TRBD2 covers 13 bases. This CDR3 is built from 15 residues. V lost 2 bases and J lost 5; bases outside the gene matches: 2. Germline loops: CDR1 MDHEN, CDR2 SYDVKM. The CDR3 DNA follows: TGTGCCAGCAGTTTAGGACTAGCGGGAGTTGAGACCCAGTACTTC. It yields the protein CASSLGLAGVETQYF.

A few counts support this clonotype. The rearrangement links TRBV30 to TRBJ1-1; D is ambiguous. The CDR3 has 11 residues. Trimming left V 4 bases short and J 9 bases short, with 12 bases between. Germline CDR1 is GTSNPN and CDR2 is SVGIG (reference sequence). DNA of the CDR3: TGTGCCTGGACCCGACCTTCCAAAGCTTTCTTT. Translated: CAWTRPSKAFF.